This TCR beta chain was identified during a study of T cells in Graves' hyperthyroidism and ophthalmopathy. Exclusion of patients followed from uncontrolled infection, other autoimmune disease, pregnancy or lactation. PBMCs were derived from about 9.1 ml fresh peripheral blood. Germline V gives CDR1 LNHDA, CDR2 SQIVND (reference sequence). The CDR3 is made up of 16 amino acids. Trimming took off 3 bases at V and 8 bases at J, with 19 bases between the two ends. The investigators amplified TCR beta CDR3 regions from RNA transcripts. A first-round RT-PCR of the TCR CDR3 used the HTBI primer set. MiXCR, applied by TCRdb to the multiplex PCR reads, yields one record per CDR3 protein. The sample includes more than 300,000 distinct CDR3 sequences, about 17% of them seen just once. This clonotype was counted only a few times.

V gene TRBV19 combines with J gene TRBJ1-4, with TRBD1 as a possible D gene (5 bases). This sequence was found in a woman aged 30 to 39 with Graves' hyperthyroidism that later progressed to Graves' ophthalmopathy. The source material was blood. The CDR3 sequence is CASSIGAGTGGEKLFF. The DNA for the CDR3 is TGTGCCAGTAGTATTGGAGCAGGGACGGGCGGGGAAAAACTGTTTTTT.